Listed below are T cell receptor beta chains from one sample, sequenced in a study of T cell changes during pregnancy in multiple sclerosis. Sequencing was performed with immunoSEQ multiplex PCR; in TCRdb, only in-frame clones are kept and a portion is missing. The data show some 52,000 clones, over 80% seen once. Sequencing used CD4+ T cells from peripheral blood mononuclear cells, obtained in the third trimester of pregnancy. The receptors here all came from a female donor with multiple sclerosis, enrolled in a pregnancy study. CDR3s include the opening cysteine and the closing phenylalanine or tryptophan. The D gene is left open where the match is weak. Only part of the rows carry a size: once, few, many, or a class if the clone is expanded.

j_gene,d_gene,abundance,v_gene,len,CDR3aa,CDR3nt
TRBJ2-5,NA,NA,TRBV5-6,14,CASSLKGAGETQYF,TGTGCCAGCAGCCTGAAGGGGGCGGGGGAGACCCAGTACTTC
TRBJ1-2,TRBD1,NA,TRBV5-5,14,CASSPDRGLLGYTF,TGTGCCAGCAGTCCAGACAGGGGGCTTCTTGGCTACACCTTC
TRBJ1-1,NA,NA,TRBV19,14,CASSREGRGLEAFF,TGTGCCAGTAGCAGAGAGGGTCGAGGCTTGGAAGCTTTCTTT
TRBJ2-5,NA,NA,TRBV5-8,14,CASSPGTLQETQYF,TGTGCCAGCAGCCCCGGGACACTCCAAGAGACCCAGTACTTC
TRBJ1-1,NA,NA,TRBV21-1,14,CASSKGDRATEAFF,TGTGCCAGCAGCAAGGGGGACAGGGCCACTGAAGCTTTCTTT
TRBJ1-1,NA,NA,TRBV9,13,CASSVGRNTEAFF,TGTGCCAGCAGCGTAGGCAGGAACACTGAAGCTTTCTTT
TRBJ2-7,TRBD1,NA,TRBV5-1,12,CASSLTGDEQYF,TGCGCCAGCAGCTTGACAGGGGACGAGCAGTACTTC
TRBJ2-5,NA,NA,TRBV27,13,CASSVRGQETQYF,TGTGCCAGCAGTGTTCGAGGGCAAGAGACCCAGTACTTC
TRBJ2-7,TRBD1,NA,TRBV27,15,CASRPRGTGTYEQYF,TGTGCCAGCAGGCCAAGAGGGACAGGGACCTACGAGCAGTACTTC
TRBJ2-3,TRBD2,NA,TRBV7-7,15,CASSQDGGGTDTQYF,TGTGCCAGCAGCCAAGACGGGGGGGGCACAGATACGCAGTATTTT
TRBJ1-4,NA,NA,TRBV19,15,CASTSGQGFNEKLFF,TGTGCCAGTACCTCCGGCCAGGGCTTTAATGAAAAACTGTTTTTT
TRBJ2-3,NA,NA,TRBV9,16,CASSGYSSPSTDTQYF,TGTGCCAGCAGCGGTTACAGCTCACCTAGCACAGATACGCAGTATTTT
TRBJ2-1,NA,once,TRBV25-1,14,CASSGPGRYNEQFF,TGTGCCAGCAGTGGTCCAGGGAGGTACAATGAGCAGTTCTTC
TRBJ2-1,TRBD2,NA,TRBV5-1,16,CASSLVAGGLGNEQFF,TGCGCCAGCAGCTTGGTTGCGGGAGGGCTAGGCAATGAGCAGTTCTTC
TRBJ2-1,NA,NA,TRBV11-2,12,CASSPPGAEQFF,TGTGCCAGCAGCCCCCCGGGAGCTGAGCAGTTCTTC
TRBJ2-2,NA,NA,TRBV5-4,15,CASSRDSANTGELFF,TGTGCCAGCAGCCGGGACTCCGCGAACACCGGGGAGCTGTTTTTT
TRBJ2-7,NA,NA,TRBV28,14,CASSLPGGAYEQYF,TGTGCCAGCAGTTTACCAGGAGGGGCCTACGAGCAGTACTTC
TRBJ2-3,NA,NA,TRBV18,15,CASSPLLARTDTQYF,TGTGCCAGCTCACCACTTTTAGCTCGCACAGATACGCAGTATTTT
TRBJ2-7,NA,NA,TRBV10-3,12,CAITKEGSEQYF,TGTGCCATCACAAAGGAGGGAAGCGAGCAGTACTTC
TRBJ2-3,NA,NA,TRBV30,12,CAWTTGTDTQYF,TGTGCCTGGACTACTGGCACAGATACGCAGTATTTT
TRBJ1-4,TRBD1,NA,TRBV6-5,15,CASSNGQGQNEKLFF,TGTGCCAGCAGTAACGGACAGGGCCAAAATGAAAAACTGTTTTTT
TRBJ2-3,TRBD2,NA,TRBV5-1,14,CASSLGGLADTQYF,TGCGCCAGCAGCTTGGGGGGACTAGCGGATACGCAGTATTTT
TRBJ1-3,NA,NA,TRBV5-1,14,CASKPALTGNTIYF,TGCGCCAGCAAGCCCGCCCTTACTGGAAACACCATATATTTT
TRBJ2-7,TRBD2,NA,TRBV2,13,CASSGGLAGRQYF,TGTGCCAGCAGCGGTGGACTAGCGGGACGGCAGTACTTC
TRBJ1-1,NA,NA,TRBV11-3,15,CASSLQGRGNTEAFF,TGTGCCAGCAGCCTACAGGGACGGGGAAACACTGAAGCTTTCTTT
TRBJ2-1,TRBD2,few,TRBV27,14,CASCTSGAYNEQFF,TGTGCCAGCTGTACTAGCGGCGCCTACAATGAGCAGTTCTTC
TRBJ1-2,NA,NA,TRBV6-5,14,CASSYTAGTYGYTF,TGTGCCAGCAGTTATACCGCGGGGACCTATGGCTACACCTTC
TRBJ2-1,NA,NA,TRBV4-2,15,CASSPRDWGYNEQFF,TGTGCCAGCAGCCCCCGGGACTGGGGTTACAATGAGCAGTTCTTC
TRBJ1-1,NA,NA,TRBV10-2,14,CASSEPGMNTEAFF,TGCGCCAGCAGTGAGCCAGGGATGAACACTGAAGCTTTCTTT
TRBJ2-3,NA,NA,TRBV5-4,14,CASSFTSSTDTQYF,TGTGCCAGCAGCTTTACTAGCAGCACAGATACGCAGTATTTT
TRBJ2-3,NA,NA,TRBV7-9,13,CASSLVLADTQYF,TGTGCCAGCAGCTTAGTACTCGCAGATACGCAGTATTTT
TRBJ1-2,NA,once,TRBV14,15,CASSQVAGMNYGYTF,TGTGCCAGCAGCCAAGTGGCGGGGATGAACTATGGCTACACCTTC
TRBJ1-1,NA,NA,TRBV30,15,CAWSVISTGDTEAFF,TGTGCCTGGAGTGTAATTTCCACCGGGGACACTGAAGCTTTCTTT
TRBJ2-1,NA,NA,TRBV30,16,CAWSVGSRIGYNEQFF,TGTGCCTGGAGTGTGGGGAGCAGGATCGGGTACAATGAGCAGTTCTTC
TRBJ2-3,NA,NA,TRBV27,16,CASSRGATRSTDTQYF,TGTGCCAGCAGTCGGGGGGCGACACGTAGCACAGATACGCAGTATTTT
TRBJ2-1,NA,NA,TRBV2,12,CASSELTNEQFF,TGTGCCAGCAGTGAACTAACCAATGAGCAGTTCTTC
TRBJ2-7,NA,NA,TRBV27,16,CASSPSLLAVSYEQYF,TGTGCCAGCAGTCCCTCGTTGCTAGCTGTCTCCTACGAGCAGTACTTC
TRBJ2-3,TRBD2,NA,TRBV6-1,16,CASSETSGSGTDTQYF,TGTGCCAGCAGTGAGACTAGCGGGAGTGGTACAGATACGCAGTATTTT
TRBJ2-7,TRBD1,NA,TRBV30,15,CAWRPGQMISYEQYF,TGTGCCTGGAGGCCGGGACAGATGATCTCCTACGAGCAGTACTTC
TRBJ1-2,TRBD1,few,TRBV2,14,CASRLPGTGYGYTF,TGTGCCAGCAGACTCCCCGGGACAGGCTATGGCTACACCTTC
TRBJ2-2,NA,NA,TRBV4-2,16,CASSRIWAENTGELFF,TGTGCCAGCAGCCGAATCTGGGCAGAGAACACCGGGGAGCTGTTTTTT
TRBJ1-3,TRBD1,NA,TRBV9,19,CASSLGGAGGLASGNTIYF,TGTGCCAGCAGCTTAGGGGGGGCAGGGGGCTTGGCCTCTGGAAACACCATATATTTT
TRBJ1-6,TRBD1,NA,TRBV9,15,CASSAGTGKDSPLHF,TGTGCCAGCAGCGCCGGGACAGGGAAGGATTCACCCCTCCACTTT
TRBJ1-2,NA,NA,TRBV28,16,CVVSGGGLTPNYGYTF,TGTGTCGTCTCGGGGGGGGGCCTTACCCCAAACTATGGCTACACCTTC